This record looks at one TCR beta chain sequence and its context. The target antigen is unknown. Survey-level TCR-beta sequencing used DNA from CEF-cultured naive and memory CD4+ T cells. Profiling relied on immunoSEQ multiplex PCR, and the TCRdb table lists in-frame clones only, not all of them. The sample includes about 36,000 clones, 70% to 85% of them seen just once. This specimen comes from a study of CD4 T cells in relation to SARS-CoV-2 and coronaviruses. Germline-derived CDR1 and CDR2 are KGHDR and SFDVKD. CDR3 length: 18 residues. V was clipped by 0 bases and J by 6 bases; unmatched bases: 8. For approximately 10 days, 10^5 sorted CD4+ cells grew with T cell-depleted PBMCs and CEF.

V is TRBV24-1 and J is TRBJ2-1; 12 bases line up with TRBD2. Material: memory CD4+ T cells from PBMCs, cultured in vitro. The clonotype originates from an adult with COVID-19. CDR3 loop: CATSDLPTTSGSVNEQFF. Here the CDR3 DNA reads TGTGCCACCAGTGATTTGCCCACGACTAGCGGGAGTGTCAATGAGCAGTTCTTC.